A single sample is the source of the 18 T cell receptor beta chains below, sequenced in a study of T-cell memory formation after mild COVID-19. One entry per CDR3 protein, called by TCRdb with MiXCR from the 5' RACE reads. Among 350,000 or so distinct CDR3 sequences, roughly 13% were seen once, and the ten largest hold about a fifth. Sequencing was performed on PBMCs or a T cell subset sorted from them (not recorded which). The receptors were gathered from a man between 18 and 35 years old who had mild COVID-19 (a few samples of this study predate the infection). Cell type and time point are not known.

This clonotype was detected ten times or more. The gene calls are TRBV5-1 and TRBJ2-5; TRBD1 might be the D (5 bases). The V gene's germline CDR1 is SGHRS and CDR2 YFSETQ. Trimming cost V 1 base and J 5 bases, with 9 bases left between them. The CDR3 has 13 residues. The CDR3 spells CASSLKGRETQYF. CDR3 in DNA: TGCGCCAGCAGCTTGAAGGGGCGGGAGACCCAGTACTTC.

V usage is TRBV7-2 and J usage is TRBJ2-5; 8 bases match TRBD1. With 4 bases clipped from V and 2 bases from J, the junction kept 9 bases outside the gene matches. CDR1 is SGHTA and CDR2 is FQGNSA in the germline V gene. This CDR3 is 16 amino acids long. The CDR3: CASSSASTGGQETQYF. DNA for the CDR3: TGTGCCAGCAGCTCCGCCTCTACAGGGGGACAAGAGACCCAGTACTTC.

The V and J genes are TRBV5-5 and TRBJ2-7; 12 nucleotides align to TRBD2. Germline V gene data show CDR1 as SGHKS and CDR2 as YYEKEE (reference sequence). V was clipped by 6 bases and J by 3 bases; unmatched bases: 4. The CDR3 consists of 14 residues. CDR3 sequence (DNA): TGTGCCAGCAAACCGGGACTAGCGGGCTACGAGCAGTACGTC. It codes for CASKPGLAGYEQYV.

The table lists this clonotype with many counts. Here the CDR3 reads CASSQDWTGGQPQHF. The CDR3 nucleotides read TGCGCCAGCAGCCAAGACTGGACAGGGGGGCAGCCCCAGCATTTT. V and J are TRBV4-3 and TRBJ1-5; 10 nucleotides match TRBD1. The CDR3 consists of 15 residues. CDR1 is LGHNA and CDR2 is YSLEER in the germline V gene. V was pared by 0 bases and J by 7 bases, with 3 bases of the junction left unmatched.

This clonotype was counted a few times. Here the CDR3 reads CASSFSPPDTQYF. The DNA for the CDR3 is TGTGCCAGCAGCTTTTCTCCTCCAGATACGCAGTATTTT. V gene TRBV7-2 combines with J gene TRBJ2-3; D not certain. From germline, CDR1 is SGHTA and CDR2 FQGNSA. The CDR3 length is 13 residues. Trimming took 3 bases from V and 4 from J, leaving 8 bases between them. The complete variable domain, with remaining parts taken from reference TRBV7-2 and TRBJ2-3, reads GAGVSQSPSNKVTEKGKDVELRCDPISGHTALYWYRQSLGQGLEFLIYFQGNSAPDKSGLPSDRFSAERTGGSVSTLTIQRTQQEDSAVYLCASSFSPPDTQYFGPGTRLTVL.

The V call is TRBV19, the J call TRBJ2-1; 9 bases match TRBD2. Germline trimming cut 4 bases from V and 5 bases from J; bases unmatched to any gene: 6. Germline-derived CDR1 and CDR2 are LNHDA and SQIVND (reference sequence). The CDR3 sequence is 15 residues long. DNA for the CDR3: TGTGCCAGTAGTAGGCGGGGGGGCCGGGACAATGAGCAGTTCTTC. This sequence encodes CASSRRGGRDNEQFF.

This clonotype has a single count. The chain carries TRBV4-1 and TRBJ1-1, with 10 positions matching TRBD1. Losses at the gene ends were 4 bases for V and 4 bases for J; bases not matched to a gene: 6. This CDR3 contains 15 residues. Germline V lookup: CDR1 MGHRA, CDR2 YSYEKL. The CDR3 region has the DNA TGCGCCAGCAGCCCTAAAGGACAGGGGGTCACTGAAGCTTTCTTT. It specifies CASSPKGQGVTEAFF.

The J gene is TRBJ1-1, the V gene TRBV3-1; D gene ambiguous. The CDR3 length is 13 residues. The V and J ends lost 4 bases and 4 bases respectively, with 10 bases between them. CDR1 is LGHDT and CDR2 is YNNKEL in the germline V gene (reference sequence). CDR3 region: CASSPFLRTEAFF. The CDR3, as DNA: TGTGCCAGCAGCCCCTTTTTACGCACTGAAGCTTTCTTT.

This clonotype occurred many times. The genes are TRBV29-1 and TRBJ1-2; D possibly corresponds to TRBD1 (6 bases). The germline V gene has CDR1 SQVTM and CDR2 ANQGSEA. V lost 0 bases, J lost 8 bases, and 10 bases lay in between. The CDR3 is 12 amino acids. This CDR3 reads CSVEETGNGYTF. The CDR3 DNA follows: TGCAGCGTTGAAGAGACAGGAAACGGCTACACCTTC.

This chain connects TRBV4-3 to TRBJ1-1, with a possible D match to TRBD1 (6 bases). V was cut by 0 bases and J by 3 bases, with 20 bases left in between. The CDR3 contains 18 residues. Germline V gene sequence: CDR1 LGHNA, CDR2 YSLEER. CDR3 in amino acids: CASSQDEGGLPSHTEAFF. The CDR3 nucleotides read TGCGCCAGCAGCCAAGATGAGGGGGGGTTACCCTCTCACACTGAAGCTTTCTTT.

V is TRBV12-3 or TRBV12-4 and J is TRBJ1-2; D ambiguous. V was cut by 3 bases and J by 2 bases, with 10 bases left in between. The CDR3 length is 14 residues. The chain's CDR3 is CASSFPLVNYGYTF. CDR3 sequence (DNA): TGTGCCAGCAGTTTTCCACTTGTCAACTATGGCTACACCTTC.

This clonotype was picked up a small number of times. CDR3 sequence (DNA): TGTGCCAGCACCACAGACCGACTTGCCTACGAGCAGTACTTC. Amino acid sequence: CASTTDRLAYEQYF. The gene calls are TRBV2 and TRBJ2-7, with D unclear. V was clipped by 7 bases and J by 2 bases, with 15 bases between them. The CDR3 consists of 14 residues. CDR1 SNHLY and CDR2 FYNNEI come from the germline V gene.

V is TRBV7-3 and J is TRBJ1-1; D call uncertain. The V gene's germline CDR1 is SGHTA and CDR2 FQGTGA. V was cut by 2 bases and J by 2 bases, with 6 bases left in between. The CDR3 is 13 residues long. The CDR3: CASSLDHNTEAFF. CDR3 DNA sequence: TGTGCCAGCAGCTTAGACCATAACACTGAAGCTTTCTTT.

This rearrangement joins TRBV20-1 to TRBJ2-1, with TRBD2 identical over 8 bases. The ends lost 3 bases at V and 7 bases at J; junction bases unmatched: 11. CDR1 DFQATT and CDR2 SNEGSKA come from the germline V gene (reference sequence). The CDR3 sequence is 15 residues long. CDR3 region: CSASLRAGGRNEQFF. In DNA form, the CDR3 reads TGCAGTGCTAGTCTGCGGGCGGGGGGACGGAATGAGCAGTTCTTC.

The V call is TRBV3-1, the J call TRBJ1-6; 7 positions agree with TRBD1. The junction had 4 bases not matched to a gene; V was cut back by 4 bases and J by 10 bases. The CDR3 sequence is 13 residues long. CDR1 is LGHDT, CDR2 YNNKEL, per germline (reference sequence). CDR3 DNA sequence: TGTGCCAGCAGCCCCACAGGGGACTCACCCCTCCACTTT. Protein sequence: CASSPTGDSPLHF.

CDR3 loop: CASSQSTGDSPLHF. The CDR3 DNA sequence: TGTGCCAGCAGCCAATCGACAGGGGATTCACCCCTCCACTTT. The V call is TRBV3-1, the J call TRBJ1-6; TRBD1 agrees at 8 bases. The CDR3 is 14 residues long. Germline-derived CDR1 and CDR2 are LGHDT and YNNKEL (reference sequence). V shed 2 bases and J 8 bases; nucleotides not matched to a gene: 2.

The genes are TRBV6-5 and TRBJ1-4; TRBD1 matches at 7 bases. The ends lost 4 bases at V and 7 bases at J; junction bases unmatched: 12. Germline CDR1 and CDR2: MNHEY and SVGAGI. The CDR3 has 16 amino acids. The CDR3 nucleotides are TGTGCCAGCAGTTCCTACGGGACAGACGCGGGTGAAAAACTGTTTTTT. Protein sequence: CASSSYGTDAGEKLFF.

The chain employs TRBV28 and TRBJ2-2; weak D call: TRBD1 (7 bases). Per the germline V gene, CDR1 is MDHEN and CDR2 is SYDVKM. CDR3 length: 17 residues. V was trimmed by 3 bases and J by 4 bases, leaving 18 bases between them. The CDR3 sequence: CASSFELGGQPTGELFF. DNA of the CDR3: TGTGCCAGCAGTTTTGAGTTGGGGGGACAGCCCACCGGGGAGCTGTTTTTT. Complete variable domain (other parts from reference TRBV28 and TRBJ2-2): DVKVTQSSRYLVKRTGEKVFLECVQDMDHENMFWYRQDPGLGLRLIYFSYDVKMKEKGDIPEGYSVSREKKERFSLILESASTNQTSMYLCASSFELGGQPTGELFFGEGSRLTVL.